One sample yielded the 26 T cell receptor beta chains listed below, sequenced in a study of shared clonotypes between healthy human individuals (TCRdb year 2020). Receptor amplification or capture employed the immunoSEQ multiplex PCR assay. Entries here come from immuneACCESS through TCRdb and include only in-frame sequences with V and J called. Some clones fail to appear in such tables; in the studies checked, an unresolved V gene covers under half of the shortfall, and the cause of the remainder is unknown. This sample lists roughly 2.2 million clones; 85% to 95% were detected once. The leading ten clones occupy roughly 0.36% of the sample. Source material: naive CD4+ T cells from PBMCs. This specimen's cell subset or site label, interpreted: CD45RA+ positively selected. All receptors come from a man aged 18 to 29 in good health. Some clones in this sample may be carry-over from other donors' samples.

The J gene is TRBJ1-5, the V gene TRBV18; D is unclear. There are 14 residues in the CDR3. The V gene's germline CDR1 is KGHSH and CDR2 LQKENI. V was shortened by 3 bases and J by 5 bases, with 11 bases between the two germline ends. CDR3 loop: CASSPTGEDQPQHF. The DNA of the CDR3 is TGTGCCAGCTCACCTACCGGGGAGGATCAGCCCCAGCATTTT.

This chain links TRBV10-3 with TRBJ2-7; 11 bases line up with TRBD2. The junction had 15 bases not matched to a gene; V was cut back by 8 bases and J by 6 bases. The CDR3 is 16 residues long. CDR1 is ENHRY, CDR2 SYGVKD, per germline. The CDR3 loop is CAIGTGGLADSVEQYF. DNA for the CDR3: TGTGCCATCGGAACAGGGGGACTAGCGGATTCCGTCGAGCAGTACTTC.

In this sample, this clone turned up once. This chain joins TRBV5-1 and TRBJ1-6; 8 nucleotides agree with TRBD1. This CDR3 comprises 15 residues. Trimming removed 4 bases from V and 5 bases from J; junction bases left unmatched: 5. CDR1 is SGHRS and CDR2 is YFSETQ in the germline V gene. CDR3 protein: CASSRADRDNSPLHF. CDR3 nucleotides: TGCGCCAGCAGCCGCGCGGACAGGGATAATTCACCCCTCCACTTT.

CDR3 nucleotide sequence: TGCGCCAGCAGGGGAAGCGGCACAGATACGCAGTATTTT. Its protein product is CASRGSGTDTQYF. The chain couples TRBV5-1 to TRBJ2-3; D is unresolved. V lost 5 bases and J 1 base, leaving 8 bases between the germline ends. Germline values: CDR1 SGHRS, CDR2 YFSETQ. The CDR3 is 13 residues long. Filled out from reference TRBV5-1 and TRBJ2-3, the complete variable domain reads KAGVTQTPRYLIKTRGQQVTLSCSPISGHRSVSWYQQTPGQGLQFLFEYFSETQRNKGNFPGRFSGRQFSNSRSEMNVSTLELGDSALYLCASRGSGTDTQYFGPGTRLTVL.

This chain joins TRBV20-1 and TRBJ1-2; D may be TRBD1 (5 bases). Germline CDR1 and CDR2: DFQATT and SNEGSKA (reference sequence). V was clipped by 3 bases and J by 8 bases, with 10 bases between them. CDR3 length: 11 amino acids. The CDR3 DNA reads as TGCAGTGCTAGCGGGGGGAAGGGCTACACCTTC. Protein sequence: CSASGGKGYTF.

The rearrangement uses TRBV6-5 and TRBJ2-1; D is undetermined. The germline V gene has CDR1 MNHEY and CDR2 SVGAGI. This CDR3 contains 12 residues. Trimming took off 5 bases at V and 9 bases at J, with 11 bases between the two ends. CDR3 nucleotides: TGTGCCAGCAGTAAGAGGAGTTCTGAGCAGTTCTTC. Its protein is CASSKRSSEQFF.

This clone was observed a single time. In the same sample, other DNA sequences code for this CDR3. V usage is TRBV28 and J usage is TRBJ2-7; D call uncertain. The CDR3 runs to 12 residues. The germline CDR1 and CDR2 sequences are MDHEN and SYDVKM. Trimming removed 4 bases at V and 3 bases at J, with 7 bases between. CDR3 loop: CASSSARYEQYF. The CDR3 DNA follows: TGTGCCAGCAGTTCCGCACGCTACGAGCAGTACTTC.

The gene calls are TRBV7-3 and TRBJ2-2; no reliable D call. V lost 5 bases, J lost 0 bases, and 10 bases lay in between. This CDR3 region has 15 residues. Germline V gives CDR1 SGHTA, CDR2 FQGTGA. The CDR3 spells CASSRGGANTGELFF. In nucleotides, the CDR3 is TGTGCCAGCAGCCGAGGTGGAGCGAACACCGGGGAGCTGTTTTTT.

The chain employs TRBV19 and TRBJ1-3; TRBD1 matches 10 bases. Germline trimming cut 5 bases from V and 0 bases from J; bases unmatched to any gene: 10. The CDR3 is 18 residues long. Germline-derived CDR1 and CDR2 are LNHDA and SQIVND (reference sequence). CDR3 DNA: TGTGCCAGTAGTGCCTGGACAGGGGGGACTTTCTCTGGAAACACCATATATTTT. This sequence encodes CASSAWTGGTFSGNTIYF. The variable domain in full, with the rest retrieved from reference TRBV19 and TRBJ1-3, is DGGITQSPKYLFRKEGQNVTLSCEQNLNHDAMYWYRQDPGQGLRLIYYSQIVNDFQKGDIAEGYSVSREKKESFPLTVTSAQKNPTAFYLCASSAWTGGTFSGNTIYFGEGSWLTVV.

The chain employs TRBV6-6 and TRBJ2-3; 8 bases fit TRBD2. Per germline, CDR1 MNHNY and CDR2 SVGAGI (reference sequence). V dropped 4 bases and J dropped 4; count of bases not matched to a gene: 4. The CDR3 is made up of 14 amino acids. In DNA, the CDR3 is TGTGCCAGCAGTTCCGGGACTAGGGCAGATACGCAGTATTTT. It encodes CASSSGTRADTQYF.

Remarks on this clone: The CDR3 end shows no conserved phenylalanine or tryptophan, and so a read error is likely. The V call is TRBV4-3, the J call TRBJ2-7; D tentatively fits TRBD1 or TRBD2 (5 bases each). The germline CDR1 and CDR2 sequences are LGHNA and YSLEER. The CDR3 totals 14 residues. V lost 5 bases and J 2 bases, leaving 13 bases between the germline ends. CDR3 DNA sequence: TGCGCCAGCAGCTACGCTAGGGGAGCCTACGAGCAGTACCTC. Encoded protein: CASSYARGAYEQYL.

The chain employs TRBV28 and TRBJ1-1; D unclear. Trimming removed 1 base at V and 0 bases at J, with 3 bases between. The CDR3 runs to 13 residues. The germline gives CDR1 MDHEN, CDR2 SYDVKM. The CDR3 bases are TGTGCCAGCAGTTTATTAGTGAACACTGAAGCTTTCTTT. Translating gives CASSLLVNTEAFF.

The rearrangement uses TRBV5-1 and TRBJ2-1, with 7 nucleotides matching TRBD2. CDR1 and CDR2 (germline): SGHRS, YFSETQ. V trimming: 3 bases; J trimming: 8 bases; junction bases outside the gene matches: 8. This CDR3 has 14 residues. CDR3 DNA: TGCGCCAGCAGCTGGGAGGGCGGGAGCGATGAGCAGTTCTTC. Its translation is CASSWEGGSDEQFF.

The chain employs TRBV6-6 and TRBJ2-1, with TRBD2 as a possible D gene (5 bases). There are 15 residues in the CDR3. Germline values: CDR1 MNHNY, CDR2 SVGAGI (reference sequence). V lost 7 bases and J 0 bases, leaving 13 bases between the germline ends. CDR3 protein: CASTPPGSSYNEQFF. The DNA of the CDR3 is TGTGCCAGCACCCCACCGGGGAGCTCCTACAATGAGCAGTTCTTC.

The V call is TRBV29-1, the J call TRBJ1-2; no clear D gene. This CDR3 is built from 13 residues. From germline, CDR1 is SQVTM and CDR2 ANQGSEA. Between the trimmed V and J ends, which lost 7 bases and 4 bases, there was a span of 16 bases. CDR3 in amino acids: CSAQHRESYGYTF. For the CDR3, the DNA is TGCAGCGCCCAGCACCGGGAGAGCTATGGCTACACCTTC.

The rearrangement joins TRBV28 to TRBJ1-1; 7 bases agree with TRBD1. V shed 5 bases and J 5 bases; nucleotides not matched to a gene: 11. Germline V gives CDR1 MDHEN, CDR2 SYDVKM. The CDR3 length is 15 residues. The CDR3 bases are TGTGCCAGCAGTCCTCATCGACAGGGATGGACTGAAGCTTTCTTT. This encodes CASSPHRQGWTEAFF.

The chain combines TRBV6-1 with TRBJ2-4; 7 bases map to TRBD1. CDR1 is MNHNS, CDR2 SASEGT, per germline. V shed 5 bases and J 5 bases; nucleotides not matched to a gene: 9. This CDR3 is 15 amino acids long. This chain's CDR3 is CASSKQGIPQNIQYF. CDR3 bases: TGTGCCAGCAGTAAACAGGGGATCCCCCAAAACATTCAGTACTTC.

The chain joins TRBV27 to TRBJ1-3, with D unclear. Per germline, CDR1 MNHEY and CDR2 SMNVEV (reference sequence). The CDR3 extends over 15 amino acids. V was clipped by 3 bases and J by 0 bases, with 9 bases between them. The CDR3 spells CASSFPVGSGNTIYF. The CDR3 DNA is TGTGCCAGCAGTTTTCCAGTGGGCTCTGGAAACACCATATATTTT.

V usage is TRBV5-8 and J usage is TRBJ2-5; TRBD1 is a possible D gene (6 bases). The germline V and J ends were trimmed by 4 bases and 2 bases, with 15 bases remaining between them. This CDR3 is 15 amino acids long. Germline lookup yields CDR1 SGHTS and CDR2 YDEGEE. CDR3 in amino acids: CASSPGIQGQETQYF. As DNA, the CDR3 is TGTGCCAGCAGCCCGGGGATCCAGGGGCAAGAGACCCAGTACTTC.

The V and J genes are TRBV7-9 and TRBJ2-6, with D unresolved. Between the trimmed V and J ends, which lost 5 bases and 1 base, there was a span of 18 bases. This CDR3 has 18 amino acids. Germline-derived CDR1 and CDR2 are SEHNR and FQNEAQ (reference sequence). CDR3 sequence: CASSTPGVKASGANVLTF. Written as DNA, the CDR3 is TGTGCCAGCAGCACCCCTGGGGTTAAGGCATCTGGGGCCAACGTCCTGACTTTC.

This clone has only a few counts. The DNA of the CDR3 is TGTGCCAGCAGCCTCCCAGGGGGCAGCTATGGCTACACCTTC. Translating gives CASSLPGGSYGYTF. The J gene is TRBJ1-2, the V gene TRBV7-9, with TRBD1 identical over 8 bases. Unmatched junction bases numbered 6, after V lost 5 bases and J lost 4 bases. The CDR3 is made up of 14 amino acids. Germline V lookup: CDR1 SEHNR, CDR2 FQNEAQ (reference sequence).

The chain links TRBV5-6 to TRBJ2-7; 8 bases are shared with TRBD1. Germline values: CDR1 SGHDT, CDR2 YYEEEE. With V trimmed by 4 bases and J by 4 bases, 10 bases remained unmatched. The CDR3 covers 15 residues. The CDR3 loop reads CASSPVGDRSYEQYF. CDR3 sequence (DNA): TGTGCCAGCAGCCCCGTCGGGGACAGGAGTTACGAGCAGTACTTC.

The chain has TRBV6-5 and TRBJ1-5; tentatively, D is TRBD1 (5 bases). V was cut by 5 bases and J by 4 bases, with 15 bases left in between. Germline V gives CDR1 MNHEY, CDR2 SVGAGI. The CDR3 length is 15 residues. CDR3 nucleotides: TGTGCCAGCAGTCCAATAGGGACGGGGAATCAGCCCCAGCATTTT. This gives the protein CASSPIGTGNQPQHF.

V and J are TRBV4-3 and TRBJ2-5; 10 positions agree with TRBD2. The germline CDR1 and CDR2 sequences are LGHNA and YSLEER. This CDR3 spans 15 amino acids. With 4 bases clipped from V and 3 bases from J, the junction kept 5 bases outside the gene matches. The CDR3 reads CASSRGLAGEETQYF. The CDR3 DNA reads TGCGCCAGCAGCCGCGGTCTAGCGGGAGAAGAGACCCAGTACTTC.

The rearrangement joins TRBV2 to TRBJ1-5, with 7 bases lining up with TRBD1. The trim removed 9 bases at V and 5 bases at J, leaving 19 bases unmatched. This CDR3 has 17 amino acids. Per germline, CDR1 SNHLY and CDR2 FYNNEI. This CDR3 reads CASHRGPPMYGDQPQHF. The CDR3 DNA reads TGTGCCAGTCACAGGGGACCGCCGATGTACGGCGATCAGCCCCAGCATTTT.

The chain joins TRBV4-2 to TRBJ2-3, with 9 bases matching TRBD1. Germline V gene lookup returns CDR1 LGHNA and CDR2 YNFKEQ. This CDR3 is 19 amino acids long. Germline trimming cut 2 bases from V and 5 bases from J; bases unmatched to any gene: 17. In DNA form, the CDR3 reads TGTGCCAGCAGCCAACTACAAATTACCGGGACAGGGTATGGAGATACGCAGTATTTT. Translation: CASSQLQITGTGYGDTQYF.